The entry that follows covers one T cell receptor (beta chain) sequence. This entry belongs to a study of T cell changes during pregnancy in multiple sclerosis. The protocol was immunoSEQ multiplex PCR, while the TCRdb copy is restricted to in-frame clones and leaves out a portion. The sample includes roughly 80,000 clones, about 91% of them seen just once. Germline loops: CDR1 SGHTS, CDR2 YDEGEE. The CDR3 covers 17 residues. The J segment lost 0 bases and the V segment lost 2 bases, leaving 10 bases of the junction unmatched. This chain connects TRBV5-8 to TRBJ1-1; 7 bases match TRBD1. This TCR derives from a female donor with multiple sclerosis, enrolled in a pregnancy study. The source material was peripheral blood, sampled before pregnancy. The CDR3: CASSFQRGTVMNTEAFF. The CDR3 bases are TGTGCCAGCAGCTTCCAACGCGGGACAGTGATGAACACTGAAGCTTTCTTT.